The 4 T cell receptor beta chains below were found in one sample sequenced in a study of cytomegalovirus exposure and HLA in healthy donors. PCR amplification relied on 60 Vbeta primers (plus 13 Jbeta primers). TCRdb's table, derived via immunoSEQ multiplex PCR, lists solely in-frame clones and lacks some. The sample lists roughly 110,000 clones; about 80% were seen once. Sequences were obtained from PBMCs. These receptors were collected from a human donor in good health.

Written as DNA, the CDR3 is TGTGCCAGCAGGGGACAGAGTGAAATAGATACGCAGTATTTT. Its translation is CASRGQSEIDTQYF. The gene calls are TRBV6-6 and TRBJ2-3; 7 bases map to TRBD1. Germline trimming cut 6 bases from V and 5 bases from J; bases unmatched to any gene: 8. Looked up from germline, CDR1 is MNHNY and CDR2 is SVGAGI (reference sequence). CDR3 length: 14 amino acids.

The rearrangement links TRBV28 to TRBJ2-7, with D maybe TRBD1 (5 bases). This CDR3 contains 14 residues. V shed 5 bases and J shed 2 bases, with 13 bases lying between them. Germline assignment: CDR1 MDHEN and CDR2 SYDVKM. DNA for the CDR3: TGTGCCAGCAGTCTATTACAGGCACCCTACGAGCAGTACTTC. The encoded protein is CASSLLQAPYEQYF.

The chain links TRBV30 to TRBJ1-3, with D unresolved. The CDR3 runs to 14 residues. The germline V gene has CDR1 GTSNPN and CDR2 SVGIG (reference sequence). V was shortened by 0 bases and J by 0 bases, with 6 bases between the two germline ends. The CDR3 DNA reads TGTGCCTGGAGTGTATCCAGCTCTGGAAACACCATATATTTT. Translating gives CAWSVSSSGNTIYF. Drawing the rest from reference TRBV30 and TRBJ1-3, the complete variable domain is SQTIHQWPATLVQPVGSPLSLECTVEGTSNPNLYWYRQAAGRGLQLLFYSVGIGQISSEVPQNLSASRPQDRQFILSSKKLLLSDSGFYLCAWSVSSSGNTIYFGEGSWLTVV.

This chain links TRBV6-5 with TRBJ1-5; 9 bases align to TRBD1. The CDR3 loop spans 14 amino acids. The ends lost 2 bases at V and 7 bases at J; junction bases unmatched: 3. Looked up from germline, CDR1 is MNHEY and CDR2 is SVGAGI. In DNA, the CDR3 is TGTGCCAGCAGTTACCGACAGGGGGGGCAGCCCCAGCATTTT. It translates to CASSYRQGGQPQHF.